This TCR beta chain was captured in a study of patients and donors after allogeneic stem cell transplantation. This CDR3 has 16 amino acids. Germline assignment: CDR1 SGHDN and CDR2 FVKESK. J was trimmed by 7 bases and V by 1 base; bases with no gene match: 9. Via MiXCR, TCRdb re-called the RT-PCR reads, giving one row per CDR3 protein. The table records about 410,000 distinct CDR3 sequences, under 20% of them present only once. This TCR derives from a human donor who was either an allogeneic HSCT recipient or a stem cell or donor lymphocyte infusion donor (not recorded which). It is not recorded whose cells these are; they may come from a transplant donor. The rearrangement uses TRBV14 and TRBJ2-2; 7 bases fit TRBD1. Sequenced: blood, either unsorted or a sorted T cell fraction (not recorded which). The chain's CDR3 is CASSQARTGWGGELFF. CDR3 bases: TGTGCCAGCAGCCAAGCCCGGACAGGATGGGGCGGGGAGCTGTTTTTT.